Given below is one T cell receptor (beta chain) in context. These data come from a study of blood T cell repertoires in COVID-19. The germline V gene encodes CDR1 LGHNA and CDR2 YNFKEQ. This CDR3 has 15 amino acids. V shed 5 bases and J 2 bases; nucleotides not matched to a gene: 5. Some clones are missing from TCRdb's copy, which holds only in-frame ones; the method was immunoSEQ multiplex PCR. The table records about 250,000 clones, 85% to 90% of them present only once. The clonotype originates from a woman between 18 and 29 years old who had recovered from COVID-19. The V and J genes are TRBV4-2 and TRBJ1-5; 8 bases match TRBD1. Source material: PBMCs or T cells enriched from blood (not recorded which). In nucleotides, the CDR3 is TGTGCCAGCAGCTACGACAGGGGCGGCAATCAGCCCCAGCATTTT. This encodes CASSYDRGGNQPQHF.